These T cell receptor beta chains were read from a single sample in a study of radiation and T cells in renal cell carcinoma. TCRdb's table, derived via immunoSEQ multiplex PCR, lists solely in-frame clones and lacks some. The table includes 150,000 to 200,000 clones, around 90% detected once. The sequencing used blood, collected from a patient whose treatment included radiotherapy and nephrectomy. The receptor source for this set is a woman between 45 and 65 years old with renal cell carcinoma. Both conserved end residues are part of each CDR3. A D gene is named only where the DNA matches it firmly. A row's size may be missing; if present it is once, few, many or a size class.

J gene: TRBJ1-2; clone size: .; V gene: TRBV5-6; D gene: TRBD1; CDR3 protein: CASSLVSAGTGGGGYTF; CDR3 DNA: TGTGCCAGCAGCTTGGTGTCAGCCGGGACAGGGGGCGGTGGCTACACCTTC
J gene: TRBJ2-1; clone size: .; V gene: TRBV2; D gene: TRBD2; CDR3 protein: CAWRGGGYNEQFF; CDR3 DNA: TGTGCCTGGCGGGGCGGGGGTTACAATGAGCAGTTCTTC
J gene: TRBJ2-7; clone size: .; V gene: TRBV6-5; D gene: .; CDR3 protein: CASSPGGPTYEQYF; CDR3 DNA: TGTGCCAGCAGCCCCGGGGGGCCGACCTACGAGCAGTACTTC
J gene: TRBJ2-6; clone size: .; V gene: TRBV7-9; D gene: .; CDR3 protein: CASSLGEGFGSGANVLTF; CDR3 DNA: TGTGCCAGCAGCTTAGGAGAGGGGTTCGGCTCTGGGGCCAACGTCCTGACTTTC
J gene: TRBJ2-7; clone size: .; V gene: TRBV19; D gene: TRBD1; CDR3 protein: CASSPSGTGSEQYF; CDR3 DNA: TGTGCCAGTAGTCCCAGTGGGACAGGTAGCGAGCAGTACTTC
J gene: TRBJ1-1; clone size: .; V gene: TRBV6-4; D gene: .; CDR3 protein: CASSPQPALGTEAFF; CDR3 DNA: TGTGCCAGCAGTCCCCAACCGGCCTTGGGCACTGAAGCTTTCTTT
J gene: TRBJ2-1; clone size: .; V gene: TRBV30; D gene: TRBD2; CDR3 protein: CAWETNGGTRSYNEQFF; CDR3 DNA: TGTGCCTGGGAAACCAACGGGGGGACTCGCTCCTACAATGAGCAGTTCTTC
J gene: TRBJ1-2; clone size: .; V gene: TRBV6-6; D gene: TRBD1; CDR3 protein: CASSAHRGIDGYTF; CDR3 DNA: TGTGCCAGCAGTGCCCACAGGGGGATTGATGGCTACACCTTC
J gene: TRBJ2-2; clone size: .; V gene: TRBV11-2; D gene: .; CDR3 protein: CASSLRIYGPGNTGELFF; CDR3 DNA: TGTGCCAGCAGCTTGAGAATCTATGGGCCGGGCAACACCGGGGAGCTGTTTTTT
J gene: TRBJ1-5; clone size: .; V gene: TRBV4-2; D gene: TRBD1; CDR3 protein: CASSQPWTGSNQPQHF; CDR3 DNA: TGTGCCAGCAGCCAACCCTGGACAGGGAGCAATCAGCCCCAGCATTTT
J gene: TRBJ2-7; clone size: .; V gene: TRBV28; D gene: TRBD1; CDR3 protein: CASSFSGQGALSHEQYF; CDR3 DNA: TGTGCCAGCAGTTTCTCCGGACAGGGGGCCCTCTCGCACGAGCAGTACTTC
J gene: TRBJ1-2; clone size: .; V gene: TRBV20-1; D gene: .; CDR3 protein: CSARQAYGYTF; CDR3 DNA: TGCAGTGCTAGACAGGCTTATGGCTACACCTTC
J gene: TRBJ1-2; clone size: .; V gene: TRBV18; D gene: TRBD1; CDR3 protein: CASSPLPGQTNYGYTF; CDR3 DNA: TGTGCCAGCTCACCACTGCCGGGACAGACTAACTATGGCTACACCTTC
J gene: TRBJ1-1; clone size: few; V gene: TRBV29-1; D gene: .; CDR3 protein: CSVSPQVNTEAFF; CDR3 DNA: TGCAGCGTGTCCCCTCAAGTGAACACTGAAGCTTTCTTT
J gene: TRBJ2-2; clone size: .; V gene: TRBV19; D gene: .; CDR3 protein: CASSIGGRRGNTGELFF; CDR3 DNA: TGTGCCAGTAGTATTGGGGGGAGACGGGGGAACACCGGGGAGCTGTTTTTT
J gene: TRBJ2-1; clone size: .; V gene: TRBV7-2; D gene: .; CDR3 protein: CASSLAHGGYNEQFF; CDR3 DNA: TGTGCCAGCAGCTTAGCGCACGGGGGCTACAATGAGCAGTTCTTC
J gene: TRBJ1-5; clone size: .; V gene: TRBV28; D gene: .; CDR3 protein: CASRGAGSNQPQHF; CDR3 DNA: TGTGCCAGCAGAGGGGCCGGTTCAAATCAGCCCCAGCATTTT
J gene: TRBJ2-3; clone size: .; V gene: TRBV6-1; D gene: TRBD2; CDR3 protein: CASSETTSGGTDTQYF; CDR3 DNA: TGTGCCAGCAGTGAAACGACTAGCGGTGGCACAGATACGCAGTATTTT
J gene: TRBJ1-2; clone size: .; V gene: TRBV5-5; D gene: .; CDR3 protein: CASSLAGMNNYGYTF; CDR3 DNA: TGTGCCAGCAGCTTGGCAGGGATGAATAACTATGGCTACACCTTC
J gene: TRBJ2-2; clone size: .; V gene: TRBV5-6; D gene: .; CDR3 protein: CASSFLNLNTGELFF; CDR3 DNA: TGTGCCAGCAGCTTCCTAAACCTTAACACCGGGGAGCTGTTTTTT
J gene: TRBJ1-3; clone size: .; V gene: TRBV7-9; D gene: TRBD1; CDR3 protein: CASSLGTGYISGNTIYF; CDR3 DNA: TGTGCCAGCAGCTTAGGGACAGGGTACATTTCTGGAAACACCATATATTTT
J gene: TRBJ1-2; clone size: .; V gene: TRBV6-6; D gene: .; CDR3 protein: CASSYYGSSYGYTF; CDR3 DNA: TGTGCCAGCAGTTACTACGGCAGCTCCTATGGCTACACCTTC
J gene: TRBJ1-1; clone size: .; V gene: TRBV20-1; D gene: .; CDR3 protein: CSVWFHEAFF; CDR3 DNA: TGCAGTGTTTGGTTTCACGAAGCTTTCTTT
J gene: TRBJ2-2; clone size: .; V gene: TRBV9; D gene: .; CDR3 protein: CASSVEHYTGELFF; CDR3 DNA: TGTGCCAGCAGCGTAGAACACTACACCGGGGAGCTGTTTTTT
J gene: TRBJ2-7; clone size: .; V gene: TRBV29-1; D gene: .; CDR3 protein: CSVETGTDSYEQYF; CDR3 DNA: TGCAGCGTTGAAACTGGAACGGACTCCTACGAGCAGTACTTC
J gene: TRBJ1-2; clone size: .; V gene: TRBV16; D gene: .; CDR3 protein: CASSQLAGGYGYTF; CDR3 DNA: TGTGCCAGCAGCCAATTGGCGGGGGGCTATGGCTACACCTTC
J gene: TRBJ1-1; clone size: .; V gene: TRBV6-6; D gene: TRBD1; CDR3 protein: CASSGQTYTEAFF; CDR3 DNA: TGTGCCTCCTCGGGACAGACATACACTGAAGCTTTCTTT
J gene: TRBJ1-1; clone size: .; V gene: TRBV10-3; D gene: .; CDR3 protein: CAISGLSDTEAFF; CDR3 DNA: TGTGCCATCAGTGGGTTGTCAGACACTGAAGCTTTCTTT
J gene: TRBJ2-1; clone size: .; V gene: TRBV7-9; D gene: .; CDR3 protein: CASSPEGWGFNEQFF; CDR3 DNA: TGTGCCAGCAGCCCGGAAGGGTGGGGGTTCAATGAGCAGTTCTTC
J gene: TRBJ1-3; clone size: .; V gene: TRBV7-9; D gene: TRBD1; CDR3 protein: CASSRAAGTAGNTIYF; CDR3 DNA: TGTGCCAGCAGCCGCGCCGCCGGGACAGCTGGAAACACCATATATTTT
J gene: TRBJ2-1; clone size: .; V gene: TRBV7-3; D gene: TRBD2; CDR3 protein: CASSVSGGVNEQFF; CDR3 DNA: TGTGCCAGCAGCGTCAGCGGGGGTGTTAATGAGCAGTTCTTC
J gene: TRBJ2-1; clone size: .; V gene: TRBV7-8; D gene: .; CDR3 protein: CASSLALAASFNEQFF; CDR3 DNA: TGTGCCAGCAGCTTAGCGTTAGCAGCGTCCTTCAATGAGCAGTTCTTC
J gene: TRBJ1-1; clone size: .; V gene: TRBV5-5; D gene: .; CDR3 protein: CASFGGGLDTEAFF; CDR3 DNA: TGTGCCAGCTTCGGCGGGGGGCTGGACACTGAAGCTTTCTTT
J gene: TRBJ1-6; clone size: .; V gene: TRBV5-1; D gene: .; CDR3 protein: CASSLAGYSPLHF; CDR3 DNA: TGCGCCAGCAGCTTGGCGGGATATTCACCCCTCCACTTT
J gene: TRBJ1-2; clone size: .; V gene: TRBV5-1; D gene: .; CDR3 protein: CASSPRAGYGYTF; CDR3 DNA: TGCGCCAGCAGCCCCCGAGCTGGCTATGGCTACACCTTC
J gene: TRBJ1-5; clone size: .; V gene: TRBV28; D gene: .; CDR3 protein: CASSNDVRANQPQHF; CDR3 DNA: TGTGCCAGCAGTAATGACGTGAGGGCCAATCAGCCCCAGCATTTT
J gene: TRBJ1-2; clone size: .; V gene: TRBV18; D gene: .; CDR3 protein: CASSPVAGAAYGYTF; CDR3 DNA: TGTGCCAGCTCACCAGTAGCGGGCGCGGCGTATGGCTACACCTTC
J gene: TRBJ1-1; clone size: few; V gene: TRBV6-5; D gene: .; CDR3 protein: CASSYSGWTEAFF; CDR3 DNA: TGTGCCAGCAGTTACTCAGGTTGGACTGAAGCTTTCTTT
J gene: TRBJ2-1; clone size: .; V gene: TRBV6-5; D gene: .; CDR3 protein: CASSPPGYNEQFF; CDR3 DNA: TGTGCCAGCAGTCCCCCGGGGTACAATGAGCAGTTCTTC
J gene: TRBJ2-1; clone size: .; V gene: TRBV4-1; D gene: TRBD2; CDR3 protein: CASSPKGRGYNEQFF; CDR3 DNA: TGCGCCAGCAGCCCGAAGGGGCGGGGGTACAATGAGCAGTTCTTC
J gene: TRBJ2-1; clone size: .; V gene: TRBV29-1; D gene: TRBD2; CDR3 protein: CSVEKLAGAEQFF; CDR3 DNA: TGCAGCGTTGAAAAGCTAGCGGGGGCTGAGCAGTTCTTC
J gene: TRBJ2-7; clone size: .; V gene: TRBV6-5; D gene: .; CDR3 protein: CASSYLQGGIEQYF; CDR3 DNA: TGTGCCAGCAGTTACTTACAGGGAGGGATCGAGCAGTACTTC
J gene: TRBJ1-1; clone size: .; V gene: TRBV6-5; D gene: TRBD1; CDR3 protein: CASSSTGGSGTEAFF; CDR3 DNA: TGTGCCAGCAGTTCGACAGGGGGCTCGGGCACTGAAGCTTTCTTT
J gene: TRBJ2-1; clone size: .; V gene: TRBV5-4; D gene: TRBD1; CDR3 protein: CATGGQAISYNEQFF; CDR3 DNA: TGTGCCACCGGGGGACAGGCCATCTCCTACAATGAGCAGTTCTTC
J gene: TRBJ2-7; clone size: once; V gene: TRBV7-8; D gene: .; CDR3 protein: CASSLVVEQYF; CDR3 DNA: TGTGCCAGCAGCTTAGTGGTCGAGCAGTACTTC